This T cell receptor beta chain is drawn from a study of Ad26.COV2.S vaccination and SARS-CoV-2 variants. About the research overall: Into the muscle, Ad26.COV2.S was dosed once or twice, 56 days apart.

V was pared by 4 bases and J by 4 bases, with 9 bases of the junction left unmatched. Looked up from germline, CDR1 is SGHRS and CDR2 is YFSETQ. The CDR3 sequence is 16 residues long. Concerning this clone: Its antigen is as yet unknown.

Assay: immunoSEQ multiplex PCR; the TCRdb copy retains only in-frame clones and omits some. The profile shows about 390,000 clones, about 90% of them singletons. Findings of the study overall: Among vaccine recipients, spike-specific TCR breadth exceeded that of placebo recipients. Vaccine recipients and placebo recipients showed similar non-spike TCR breadth.

Treatment noted: over 15 received Ad26.COV2.S at low or high dose, single or two shots; 5 received placebo; per-sample allocation not given. The samples were gathered on day 63 after the first injection of vaccine or placebo. V is TRBV5-1 and J is TRBJ2-5, with TRBD1 identical over 11 bases. The sequence was obtained from a person aged 18 to 65 who received the Ad26.COV2.S COVID-19 vaccine or a placebo. The specimen comprised peripheral blood, sampled in a trial of Ad26.COV2.S vaccine versus placebo. The DNA for the CDR3 is TGCGCCAGCAGCGTGGGGACAGGGGGAGAGCGAGAGACCCAGTACTTC. It codes for CASSVGTGGERETQYF.